This entry concerns a single TCR beta chain. The record originates from a study of CD8 T cells in Susac syndrome. Random hexamers served to reverse transcribe roughly 0.5 to 1 ug RNA. The CDR3 of TCR beta was amplified by immunoSEQ multiplex PCR across 54 Vbeta and 13 Jbeta. TCRdb redid the calling of the immunoSEQ multiplex PCR reads with MiXCR, one entry per CDR3 protein. The repertoire holds some 220,000 distinct CDR3 sequences, with about 95% as singletons. Germline CDR1 and CDR2: SGHAT and FQNNGV. The CDR3 totals 13 residues. Trimming shortened V by 8 bases and J by 0 bases, and 10 bases separated the two germline ends.

The sequenced sample consisted of CD4+ T cells from PBMCs. The chain links TRBV11-2 to TRBJ1-1; D is uncertain. The source of this sequence is a human donor with multiple sclerosis. The CDR3 here is CASRLQLNTEAFF. Here the CDR3 DNA reads TGTGCCAGCCGCCTGCAGCTGAACACTGAAGCTTTCTTT.